These 10 T cell receptor beta chains came from one sample sequenced in a study of low-dose radiotherapy and immunotherapy resistance in tumors (dated by TCRdb to 2022 to 2024). First-strand cDNA was synthesized with Superscript III and a set of TRAV- and TRBV-specific primers, covering both TCRalpha and TCRbeta chains. TCRs were amplified for 20 PCR cycles with Phusion, using a constant-region primer paired with the adapter attached to the V primers. The public reads were quality trimmed at Q25 with fastp and then assembled into clones with MiXCR by TCRdb, keeping productive beta chains. Rows with one shared CDR3 protein collapse into an entry with the most common genes and DNA. This sample lists around 8,200 distinct CDR3 sequences; roughly three fifths were detected once. The top ten clonotypes cover roughly 8.9% of the sample. The receptors stem from a human donor with advanced metastatic prostate, ovarian, gallbladder or colorectal cancer (not recorded which). This table probably holds off-target reads from a library built for another chain.

The chain couples TRBV24-1 to TRBJ2-1; the D is unclear. CDR3 length equals 16 residues. Germline V CDR1 and CDR2: KGHDR, SFDVKD. The ends were cut back, 1 base at V and 0 bases at J, with 9 bases in the middle. Here the CDR3 reads CATSDFEAGSYNEQFF. The CDR3 DNA is TGTGCCACCAGTGATTTCGAGGCAGGCTCCTACAATGAGCAGTTCTTC.

The gene calls are TRBV3-1 and TRBJ2-1, with 11 nucleotides matching TRBD2. The CDR3 covers 20 residues. Germline lookup yields CDR1 LGHDT and CDR2 YNNKEL (reference sequence). Losses at the gene ends were 5 bases for V and 3 bases for J; bases not matched to a gene: 18. The DNA of the CDR3 is TGTGCCAGCAGCAGGCGTTGGTTCGCTAGCGGGGGGATAAGCTACAATGAGCAGTTCTTC. Translation gives CASSRRWFASGGISYNEQFF.

The chain links TRBV21-1 to TRBJ2-4. TRBV21-1 is reported as a pseudogene. The CDR3 runs to 14 residues. For the CDR3, the DNA is TGTGCCAGCATCGACGATATAGCCAAAAACATTCAGTACTTC. Translating it yields CASIDDIAKNIQYF.

Here the CDR3 DNA reads TGTGCCAGCAGCCAAGATCGTAGCGGGGGGGCTAGTGAGCAGTTCTTC. Translating it yields CASSQDRSGGASEQFF. J is TRBJ2-1 and V is TRBV3-1; TRBD2 aligns across 11 bases. In germline, CDR1 is LGHDT, CDR2 YNNKEL (reference sequence). The CDR3 covers 16 residues. V was clipped by 0 bases and J by 9 bases; unmatched bases: 7.

V usage is TRBV18 and J usage is TRBJ2-1; D is ambiguous. The V and J ends lost 3 bases and 5 bases respectively, with 11 bases between them. Germline V gene sequence: CDR1 KGHSH, CDR2 LQKENI. The CDR3 contains 14 residues. The CDR3 protein is CASSPVGRDNEQFF. The CDR3 region has the DNA TGTGCCAGCTCACCGGTGGGCAGAGACAATGAGCAGTTCTTC.

The chain uses TRBV5-1 and TRBJ1-5, with D perhaps matching TRBD1 (6 bases). Germline V gene sequence: CDR1 SGHRS, CDR2 YFSETQ. The CDR3 has 14 amino acids. Trimming cost V 2 bases and J 3 bases, with 9 bases left between them. The CDR3 sequence: CASSLGGPNQPQHF. Here the CDR3 DNA reads TGCGCCAGCAGCTTAGGGGGGCCCAATCAGCCCCAGCATTTT.

The V gene is TRBV28, the J gene TRBJ2-7; 10 bases match TRBD1. This CDR3 is built from 15 residues. Germline V CDR1 and CDR2: MDHEN, SYDVKM. The J segment lost 7 bases and the V segment lost 3 bases, leaving 9 bases of the junction unmatched. CDR3 coding DNA: TGTGCCAGCAGTTTGACAGGGGGCAAGGGGGGAGAGCAGTACTTC. Protein product: CASSLTGGKGGEQYF.

This clonotype occurred a few times. This sequence joins TRBV11-2 and TRBJ2-7; unclear D gene. The germline gives CDR1 SGHAT, CDR2 FQNNGV. V was trimmed by 4 bases and J by 6 bases, leaving 7 bases between them. The CDR3 spans 11 residues. The CDR3 nucleotides are TGTGCCAGCAGCTCCTTCGCCGAGCAGTACTTC. It translates to CASSSFAEQYF. Based on the CDR3 plus reference TRBV11-2 and TRBJ2-7, the full variable domain is EAGVAQSPRYKIIEKRQSVAFWCNPISGHATLYWYQQILGQGPKLLIQFQNNGVVDDSQLPKDRFSAERLKGVDSTLKIQPAKLEDSAVYLCASSSFAEQYFGPGTRLTVT.

The genes are TRBV5-1 and TRBJ2-6, with D perhaps matching TRBD1 (5 bases). CDR1 SGHRS and CDR2 YFSETQ come from the germline V gene. CDR3 length: 14 amino acids. The CDR3 DNA is TGCGCATCCCACCAGGGTACCGGGGCCAACGTCCTGACTTTC. Protein: CASHQGTGANVLTF.

The rearrangement uses TRBV9 and TRBJ2-7; either TRBD1 or TRBD2 may fit D (7 bases each). The V and J ends lost 4 bases and 2 bases respectively, with 16 bases between them. This CDR3 region has 15 residues. Germline V CDR1 and CDR2: SGDLS, YYNGEE. This CDR3 is CASSKGGGDTYEQYF. The DNA of the CDR3 is TGTGCCAGCAGCAAGGGAGGGGGCGATACCTACGAGCAGTACTTC.